This T cell receptor (beta chain) was recorded in a study of ipilimumab plus nivolumab after autologous stem cell transplantation. The CDR3 is 18 amino acids. The V and J ends lost 1 base and 5 bases, in that order; junction bases with no gene match: 16. Germline V gene data show CDR1 as LGHNA and CDR2 as YNFKEQ. Through week 26, nivolumab 3 mg/kg IV was given weeks 1, 4, 7, 10, then biweekly. The table came from immunoSEQ multiplex PCR; TCRdb's copy has only in-frame clones and leaves some out. The sample has roughly 23,000 clones; roughly 80% are singletons. The sequencing used PBMCs, collected in a trial of ipilimumab plus nivolumab as post-transplant consolidation. This chain links TRBV4-2 with TRBJ2-5; 7 bases align to TRBD2. The receptor was isolated from a male donor with diffuse large B-cell lymphoma. The CDR3 DNA reads TGTGCCAGCAGCCAAGTTGTCGCGGGAGAAGGTCCAGGGGAGACCCAGTACTTC. Encoded protein: CASSQVVAGEGPGETQYF.